Presented here are 16 T cell receptor beta chains from one specimen sequenced in a study of CD4 T cells in relation to SARS-CoV-2 and coronaviruses (dated by TCRdb to the early 2020s). Receptor libraries were prepared by the immunoSEQ multiplex PCR assay. TCRdb provides this immuneACCESS table in a form limited to in-frame rearrangements. Some clones are lacking; in checked studies, under half of them reflect an unresolved V gene, and why the rest are absent is not known. Within this sample are 50,000 to 70,000 clones, with about 87% of them counted one time only. The top ten hold over 1.5% of the sample. CD4+ T cells from unexposed donors were collected before the COVID-19 pandemic (2011-2018). Sequenced input: memory CD4+ T cells from PBMCs. In the paper's terms, the cell subset or site label means: memory (non-naive) CD4+ T cells. The receptors originated from a human donor in good health.

This clone was found a few times. This chain connects TRBV5-6 to TRBJ1-1; 7 positions match TRBD1. Germline V gives CDR1 SGHDT, CDR2 YYEEEE. The CDR3 sequence is 15 residues long. The V gene end was trimmed by 3 bases and the J gene end by 4 bases; junction bases not matched to a gene: 9. Here the CDR3 reads CASSSTGAGRTEAFF. The DNA of the CDR3 is TGTGCCAGCAGCTCTACAGGGGCCGGTCGCACTGAAGCTTTCTTT.

The chain employs TRBV28 and TRBJ1-2; D uncertain. Per germline, CDR1 MDHEN and CDR2 SYDVKM. Deletions cut 10 bases from V and 4 bases from J, with 16 bases between. The length of the CDR3 is 13 residues. CDR3 coding DNA: TGTGCCACCCTCGGGGAGGTAGTCTATGGCTACACCTTC. Protein: CATLGEVVYGYTF.

The V gene is TRBV30, the J gene TRBJ2-6; 9 bases align to TRBD1. This CDR3 has 16 residues. V dropped 4 bases and J dropped 0; count of bases not matched to a gene: 4. The germline CDR1 and CDR2 sequences are GTSNPN and SVGIG (reference sequence). The CDR3 sequence is CAWKGTGSSGANVLTF. The CDR3 region has the DNA TGTGCCTGGAAAGGGACAGGGAGCTCTGGGGCCAACGTCCTGACTTTC. The full variable domain, in which reference TRBV30 and TRBJ2-6 provide the parts outside the CDR3, is SQTIHQWPATLVQPVGSPLSLECTVEGTSNPNLYWYRQAAGRGLQLLFYSVGIGQISSEVPQNLSASRPQDRQFILSSKKLLLSDSGFYLCAWKGTGSSGANVLTFGAGSRLTVL.

The V gene is TRBV11-1, the J gene TRBJ2-7; 10 positions agree with TRBD2. From germline, CDR1 is SGHAT and CDR2 FQDESV (reference sequence). Trimming took 5 bases from V and 7 from J; bases not matched to a gene: 14. CDR3 length: 16 amino acids. In DNA, the CDR3 is TGTGCCAGCAGCAAACTAGCGGGGACCTTCCCATGGGAGCAGTACTTC. Translating gives CASSKLAGTFPWEQYF.

The gene calls are TRBV20-1 and TRBJ2-1, with D tentatively TRBD2 (5 bases). V was cut by 5 bases and J by 2 bases, with 13 bases left in between. Germline V gene lookup returns CDR1 DFQATT and CDR2 SNEGSKA (reference sequence). This CDR3 has 14 amino acids. The CDR3 bases are TGCAGTGCTGGTGGGAGAGGAGCCTACAATGAGCAGTTCTTC. Protein sequence: CSAGGRGAYNEQFF.

This clone was detected a few times. The rearrangement uses TRBV4-3 and TRBJ1-2; TRBD1 agrees at 9 bases. Germline CDR1 is LGHNA and CDR2 is YSLEER. The CDR3 covers 16 residues. The ends lost 0 bases at V and 1 base at J; junction bases unmatched: 3. The CDR3 DNA reads TGCGCCAGCAGCCAAGATCGGACAGGGGTTAACTATGGCTACACCTTC. This translates into CASSQDRTGVNYGYTF.

The rearrangement uses TRBV6-6 and TRBJ1-2, with 9 bases identical to TRBD1. V trimming: 9 bases; J trimming: 8 bases; junction bases outside the gene matches: 10. The CDR3 loop spans 13 amino acids. Looked up from germline, CDR1 is MNHNY and CDR2 is SVGAGI (reference sequence). CDR3 region: CASLPGQGIGYTF. The CDR3 DNA follows: TGTGCCAGTCTACCCGGACAGGGGATAGGCTACACCTTC.

V and J are TRBV6-1 and TRBJ2-1, with a possible D match to TRBD2 (6 bases). The CDR3 totals 16 residues. Looked up from germline, CDR1 is MNHNS and CDR2 is SASEGT. The germline V and J ends were trimmed by 2 bases and 7 bases, with 18 bases remaining between them. The CDR3 bases are TGTGCCAGCAGTGAATGGGGGACTCCTCGGGAGAATGAGCAGTTCTTC. This codes for CASSEWGTPRENEQFF.

The rearrangement joins TRBV18 to TRBJ1-2; no reliable D call. From germline, CDR1 is KGHSH and CDR2 LQKENI. The CDR3 runs to 12 residues. V was shortened by 2 bases and J by 6 bases, with 7 bases between the two germline ends. DNA for the CDR3: TGTGCCAGCTCACCAGGGGATAATGGCTACACCTTC. Translated, it gives CASSPGDNGYTF.

The J gene is TRBJ2-3, the V gene TRBV7-3; TRBD2 might be the D (5 bases). Trimming left V 5 bases short and J 5 bases short, with 17 bases between. There are 15 residues in the CDR3. CDR1 is SGHTA and CDR2 is FQGTGA in the germline V gene. In nucleotides, the CDR3 is TGTGCCAGCAGCGCGGGCCCCATGCGAAGAGATACGCAGTATTTT. Protein sequence: CASSAGPMRRDTQYF.

This clone was seen just once. V and J are TRBV9 and TRBJ2-2; 8 bases line up with TRBD1. J gave up 8 bases and V 4 bases, and 7 bases lay outside the gene matches. This CDR3 is built from 14 residues. Germline lookup yields CDR1 SGDLS and CDR2 YYNGEE. The CDR3 DNA sequence: TGTGCCAGCAGCCCCCAGGGGGCGGGAGGGGAGCTGTTTTTT. This sequence encodes CASSPQGAGGELFF.

The chain joins TRBV18 to TRBJ2-1; maybe TRBD1 (6 bases). Trimming left V 0 bases short and J 4 bases short, with 10 bases between. Germline loops: CDR1 KGHSH, CDR2 LQKENI. The CDR3 covers 15 residues. Written as DNA, the CDR3 is TGTGCCAGCTCACCACCGCAGGGGACGTACAATGAGCAGTTCTTC. As protein: CASSPPQGTYNEQFF. The full variable domain, completed using reference TRBV18 and TRBJ2-1, is NAGVMQNPRHLVRRRGQEARLRCSPMKGHSHVYWYRQLPEEGLKFMVYLQKENIIDESGMPKERFSAEFPKEGPSILRIQQVVRGDSAAYFCASSPPQGTYNEQFFGPGTRLTVL.

The V call is TRBV2, the J call TRBJ2-7; 9 nucleotides agree with TRBD1. With 7 bases clipped from V and 3 bases from J, the junction kept 4 bases outside the gene matches. The germline gives CDR1 SNHLY, CDR2 FYNNEI. The CDR3 has 13 residues. The CDR3 loop is CASKGTGSYEQYF. As DNA, the CDR3 is TGTGCCAGCAAAGGGACAGGGAGCTACGAGCAGTACTTC.

The CDR3 DNA sequence: TGTGCCTGGAGTGCTGGGGAGATCACCTATGGCTACACCTTC. Translation gives CAWSAGEITYGYTF. V and J are TRBV30 and TRBJ1-2; D remains ambiguous. Germline V CDR1 and CDR2: GTSNPN, SVGIG (reference sequence). Trimming left V 1 base short and J 4 bases short, with 13 bases between. This CDR3 is built from 14 residues.

The chain has TRBV3-1 (or the pseudogene TRBV3-2) and TRBJ2-2; maybe TRBD2 (6 bases). This CDR3 comprises 15 residues. V lost 3 bases to trimming and J lost 10 bases, with 18 bases between them. CDR1 LGHDT and CDR2 YNNKEL come from the germline V gene (reference sequence). CDR3 protein: CASSQPGLPGEELFF. DNA for the CDR3: TGTGCCAGCAGCCAGCCGGGACTCCCAGGCGAGGAGCTGTTTTTT.

The V call is TRBV4-3, the J call TRBJ1-2; the match to TRBD1 covers 11 bases. CDR1 LGHNA and CDR2 YSLEER come from the germline V gene. The CDR3 has 14 amino acids. After removal of 2 bases from V and 8 bases from J, the junction contained 4 bases not matched to a gene. The DNA for the CDR3 is TGCGCCAGCAGCCAAATCGGGACAGGGGGAGGCTACACCTTC. The encoded protein is CASSQIGTGGGYTF.